This T cell receptor beta chain was identified in a study of T cell responses to AZD1222 COVID-19 vaccine. Overall study context: Second doses were pooled across both intervals (about 4 or about 12 weeks).

Clones were sequenced by immunoSEQ multiplex PCR, and TCRdb holds only the in-frame ones, with some missing. This table holds over 150,000 clones, around 88% found once. From germline, CDR1 is MNHEY and CDR2 SVGEGT. Between the trimmed V and J ends, which lost 5 bases and 2 bases, there was a span of 5 bases. The CDR3 consists of 12 residues. Details on this clone: Its antigen is still unknown.

General study findings and limits: It should be noted that donors were predominantly white British and more often female, and clonal diversity was possibly underestimated.

Sample: peripheral blood, taken on day 0 of AZD1222 vaccination. V usage is TRBV6-2 or TRBV6-3 and J usage is TRBJ2-3; unclear D gene. The sequence was obtained from an adult in good health. The CDR3 loop reads CASSIITDTQYF. The CDR3 DNA follows: TGTGCCAGCAGTATCATCACAGATACGCAGTATTTT.